This T cell receptor (beta chain) was identified in a study of T cell clonotyping in hematopoietic cell transplantation. Time point of the sample: recipient sample about 28 days before transplant, after cytoreduction. The CDR3 loop spans 13 amino acids. CDR1 and CDR2 (germline): MDHEN, SYDVKM. Trimming removed 3 bases from V and 7 bases from J, with 10 bases in between. Here immunoSEQ multiplex PCR was the method, and the copy in TCRdb shows in-frame clones only, minus some. This sample has about 47,000 clones, with roughly 80% found just once. This chain links TRBV28 with TRBJ1-5; possibly TRBD1 for D (5 bases). The specimen was peripheral blood mononuclear cells, collected before stem cell transplant. This clonotype was obtained from a man between 60 and 75 years old with myelodysplastic syndrome. Some clones in this sample may be carry-over from other donors' samples. The CDR3 DNA reads TGTGCCAGCAGTTTTCGGGGGTGGCAGCCCCAGCATTTT. This codes for CASSFRGWQPQHF. Filled out from reference TRBV28 and TRBJ1-5, the complete variable domain reads DVKVTQSSRYLVKRTGEKVFLECVQDMDHENMFWYRQDPGLGLRLIYFSYDVKMKEKGDIPEGYSVSREKKERFSLILESASTNQTSMYLCASSFRGWQPQHFGDGTRLSIL.